Below are 8 T cell receptor beta chains sequenced from a single sample in a study of T cell responses to AZD1222 COVID-19 vaccine. Clones were read by immunoSEQ multiplex PCR, and TCRdb kept only the in-frame ones, dropping some. The repertoire holds 140,000 to 150,000 clones, around 88% seen once, with over 13% in the top ten. Sequenced material: peripheral blood, taken on day 0 of AZD1222 vaccination. Every receptor here comes from an adult in good health.

CDR3 sequence (DNA): TGTGCCAGTAGTGCAGGGTCAGCGGGAAAGGATACGCAGTATTTT. It translates to CASSAGSAGKDTQYF. This rearrangement joins TRBV19 to TRBJ2-3; 7 nucleotides line up with TRBD2. Germline loops: CDR1 LNHDA, CDR2 SQIVND (reference sequence). The CDR3 loop spans 15 amino acids. V lost 5 bases, J lost 6 bases, and 11 bases stayed unmatched. The entire variable domain, with the rest obtained from reference TRBV19 and TRBJ2-3, is as follows: DGGITQSPKYLFRKEGQNVTLSCEQNLNHDAMYWYRQDPGQGLRLIYYSQIVNDFQKGDIAEGYSVSREKKESFPLTVTSAQKNPTAFYLCASSAGSAGKDTQYFGPGTRLTVL.

This sequence joins TRBV28 and TRBJ2-1; 13 positions agree with TRBD2. V was pared by 10 bases and J by 9 bases, with 6 bases of the junction left unmatched. In germline, CDR1 is MDHEN, CDR2 SYDVKM. The CDR3 contains 13 residues. The CDR3 DNA reads as TGTGCCATCGGGACTAGCGGGGCTAGTGAGCAGTTCTTC. Amino acid sequence: CAIGTSGASEQFF.

The chain recombines TRBV7-2 with TRBJ2-2; D is ambiguous. CDR3 length: 16 residues. CDR1 SGHTA and CDR2 FQGNSA come from the germline V gene. Trimming took 6 bases from V and 0 from J, leaving 14 bases between them. The CDR3 sequence is CASSRLSGSNTGELFF. The CDR3 coding sequence is TGTGCCAGCAGTAGGCTATCAGGTTCGAACACCGGGGAGCTGTTTTTT.

The chain joins TRBV16 to TRBJ1-2, with TRBD1 matching over 10 bases. CDR1 is KGHSY and CDR2 is FQNENV in the germline V gene. The J segment lost 4 bases and the V segment lost 6 bases, leaving 8 bases of the junction unmatched. CDR3 length: 15 amino acids. CDR3 in DNA: TGTGCCAGCAGTCTATTGACAGGGGGCGTCTATGGCTACACCTTC. Translation: CASSLLTGGVYGYTF.

The chain is built from TRBV18 and TRBJ2-5; D call uncertain. V was clipped by 8 bases and J by 0 bases, with 10 bases between them. Germline V gene lookup returns CDR1 KGHSH and CDR2 LQKENI. The CDR3 length is 13 residues. DNA of the CDR3: TGTGCCAGCAACGCCAGGAACCAAGAGACCCAGTACTTC. It codes for CASNARNQETQYF. Supplemented by reference TRBV18 and TRBJ2-5, the full variable domain reads NAGVMQNPRHLVRRRGQEARLRCSPMKGHSHVYWYRQLPEEGLKFMVYLQKENIIDESGMPKERFSAEFPKEGPSILRIQQVVRGDSAAYFCASNARNQETQYFGPGTRLLVL.

The rearrangement links TRBV9 to TRBJ1-6; D ambiguous. CDR1 and CDR2 (germline): SGDLS, YYNGEE. This CDR3 comprises 13 residues. Trimming pared 4 bases from V and 6 bases from J, leaving 8 bases between. For the CDR3, the DNA is TGTGCCAGCAGCCCGGGGAGTAATTCACCCCTCCACTTT. Translating gives CASSPGSNSPLHF.

This clone was recorded only once. The rearrangement joins TRBV6-2 or TRBV6-3 to TRBJ1-6; D gene ambiguous. Deletions cut 2 bases from V and 9 bases from J, with 11 bases between. The CDR3 contains 14 residues. The germline CDR1 and CDR2 sequences are MNHEY and SVGEGT. The DNA for the CDR3 is TGTGCCAGCAGTTACACGGAAGGGTCTTCACCCCTCCACTTT. Its protein product is CASSYTEGSSPLHF.

This chain links TRBV27 with TRBJ1-3, with D uncertain. The germline gives CDR1 MNHEY, CDR2 SMNVEV (reference sequence). V lost 8 bases and J lost 5, with 4 bases in between. This CDR3 comprises 10 residues. The CDR3 nucleotides are TGTGCCAGCCCTAGAAACACCATATATTTT. Its protein is CASPRNTIYF.